The present TCR beta chain was sequenced within a study of blood T cells in healthy people across ages (dated by TCRdb to the mid-2010s). In the study overall: In model experiments, roughly one uniquely barcoded TCR beta cDNA molecule per two T cells was captured by template switching. The study analyzed two additional independent replicas of 1 million unique cDNA reads from the same blood draw for two donors, one aged 18 to 29 and one aged 80 or older. The donors were divided into four age groups: young (average approximately 15 years), middle-aged (over 35), aged (roughly 60) and long-lived (about 80). The study measured age-related changes in TCR beta repertoire diversity using deep sequencing normalized with unique cDNA molecular identifiers. Overall study outcomes, separate from this receptor: The percentage of naive T cells measured by flow cytometry correlated strongly with observed TCR beta diversity. Compared with the aged group, the long-lived group had more naive CD4+ T cells, fewer expanded clones and increased TCR diversity, a pattern suggesting age selection. Total diversity estimates from one million sequenced T cells were considered lower bounds and underestimates. Observed TCR beta diversity per million T cells fell roughly linearly with age, and a significant reduction was already apparent by age about 36. Donor CMV infection status was unknown, potentially confounding age-related changes in expanded clonotypes. Since profiling was done on bulk unsorted PBMCs, naive and antigen-experienced compartments could not be conclusively compared.

Library prep was done by 5' RACE. Reads for this sample came from an Illumina HiSeq 2500. A second about 7 to 11 cycle PCR used a sample-barcoded 5' primer and a J-beta primer mix. A template-switch 5' adaptor carrying 12 random nucleotides introduced a unique molecular identifier onto each TCR beta cDNA molecule. At least 3 million CDR3-containing paired-end reads were obtained from each sample. First-strand cDNA was synthesized from all RNA with the Mint cDNA synthesis kit, primed by a TRBC-specific oligonucleotide. All cDNA was treated with uracil-DNA glycosylase and then went through a first 18-cycle PCR with the universal primers M1SS and BC2_uni_R. The authors processed their data as follows. For normalization, 1 million high-quality reads were randomly selected from each sample, with every read carrying a distinct molecular identifier. Instead of being binned into consensus sequences, reads with shared molecular identifiers were discarded. MiTCR, run with a Q25 quality threshold and the strictest error-elimination algorithm, handled CDR3 identification, clonotype clustering and error correction. A nonparametric unseen species model with Euler transformation was used to estimate lower-bound total TCR beta diversity. TCRdb cleaned the public reads at Q25 with fastp, built clones with MiXCR and kept in-frame beta chains. Each CDR3 protein gets just one entry, which takes the most common genes and DNA from the rows behind it. What appears here as the V and J calls and clone size reflects TCRdb's work, not the paper's. The sample table shows roughly 800,000 distinct CDR3 sequences, and around a quarter are seen once. The biggest ten clones account for approximately 4% of the sample.

Systemically healthy Caucasian individuals from Russia, some 38 in total and aged about 6 to 95 years, were included as donors. Roughly 11 milliliters of peripheral blood were drawn from each donor into EDTA-treated Vacutainer tubes. PBMCs were isolated by Ficoll-Paque density-gradient centrifugation, with at least 7 million obtained per sample. Trizol reagent was used to extract total RNA from PBMCs, with at least 6 micrograms per sample. For every donor, flow cytometry on a PBMC aliquot measured the percentage of naive CD45RAhigh/CD27high T cells. With regard to this clonotype: Its binding antigen is unknown. No base-level quality is on record; no much larger clone is a single base apart.

The data also belong to a second study, concerning T cells of mothers and their children. That second publication adds: Nine systemically healthy Caucasian individuals, comprising three mothers and their six children, were included as donors. cDNA synthesis used all of the extracted RNA, with approximately 1.4 ug of RNA in each 15 ul reaction. In the second PCR, sample barcodes and 2-4 random nucleotides were introduced via the M1S primer. Over 8 million TCR beta CDR3 reads came from each mother, compared with 2.5 million to 3.5 million reads from each child. In both related and unrelated pairs, thymic selection shapes the output of TCR recombination in a similar way, with inherited differences having only a minor effect. Related mother-child pairs always showed normalized repertoire overlap that was slightly higher than in unrelated mother-child pairs, though the difference was never significant. No persistent microchimeric T cell clones were found, with a detection sensitivity of approximately 100 clones per million clonotypes. Deep NGS was used in the study to compare the TCR beta repertoires of mothers and children and to look for features that separate related mother-child pairs from unrelated individuals. The mean age was roughly 36 +/- 4 years for the mothers and approximately 11 +/- 4 years for the children. After adapter ligation with NEBNext reagents, the libraries were sequenced on Illumina HiSeq 2000 with 100+100 nt paired-end reads. To prevent cross-contamination, the mother and child libraries were prepared one month apart and sequenced in separate runs. For each donor, somewhere between about 450,000 and 2,100,000 distinct TCR beta clonotypes were identified. Naive TCR beta clonotypes were estimated from low-frequency clonotypes matched to each donor's FACS-determined naive share, without sorting.

Sample: blood. The sequence came from a boy aged 5 to 17 in good health.

The sequenced DNA is TGTGCCAGCAGCCAAGATTGGGGGACTAGCGGGGGAGAGACCCAGTACTTC. Translation gives CASSQDWGTSGGETQYF. The chain is encoded by TRBV14 joined to TRBJ2-5, with 14 central nucleotides matching TRBD2. The germline V gene encodes CDR1 SGHDN and CDR2 FVKESK. The germline V end is reduced by 0 bases and the J end by 4 bases; junction bases left unmatched: 4. Counted from cysteine to phenylalanine, this CDR3 has 17 amino acids. Only the CDR3 region is kept as DNA, spanning 51 bases read in frame from base 1. Reference TRBV14 and TRBJ2-5 genes cover what lies past the CDR3, so the full variable domain is EAGVTQFPSHSVIEKGQTVTLRCDPISGHDNLYWYRRVMGKEIKFLLHFVKESKQDESGMPNNRFLAERTGGTYSTLKVQPAELEDSGVYFCASSQDWGTSGGETQYFGPGTRLLVL.